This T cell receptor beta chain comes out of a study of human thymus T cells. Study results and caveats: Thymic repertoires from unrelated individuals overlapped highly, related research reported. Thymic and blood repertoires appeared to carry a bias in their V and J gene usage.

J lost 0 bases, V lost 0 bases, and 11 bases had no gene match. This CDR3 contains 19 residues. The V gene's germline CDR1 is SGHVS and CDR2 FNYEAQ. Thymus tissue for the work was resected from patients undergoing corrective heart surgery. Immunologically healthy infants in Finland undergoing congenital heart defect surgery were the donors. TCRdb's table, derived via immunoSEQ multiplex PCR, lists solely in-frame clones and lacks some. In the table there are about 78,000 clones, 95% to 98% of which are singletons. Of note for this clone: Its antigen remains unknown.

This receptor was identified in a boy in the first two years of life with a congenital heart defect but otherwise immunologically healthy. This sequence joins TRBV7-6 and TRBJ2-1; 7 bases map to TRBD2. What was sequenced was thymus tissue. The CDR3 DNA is TGTGCCAGCAGCTTAGCGGGACCGGGGGGACTCCACTCCTACAATGAGCAGTTCTTC. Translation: CASSLAGPGGLHSYNEQFF.